The 26 T cell receptor beta chains listed next were all sequenced from one sample in a study of cytotoxic CD8 clonotypes in ibrutinib-treated CLL. Clones were read by immunoSEQ multiplex PCR, and TCRdb kept only the in-frame ones, dropping some. The sample has roughly 110,000 clones, roughly 57% seen once. Sample: PBMCs, taken after 24 months of ibrutinib treatment. These receptors came from a human donor with chronic lymphocytic leukemia.

This rearrangement joins TRBV2 to TRBJ1-6; no definite D call. V was clipped by 3 bases and J by 7 bases, with 1 base between them. The CDR3 runs to 11 residues. Germline CDR1 and CDR2: SNHLY and FYNNEI. CDR3 DNA: TGTGCCAGCAGTGAGAATTCACCCCTCCACTTT. This translates into CASSENSPLHF.

This clone was counted between two and nine times. The chain links TRBV29-1 to TRBJ1-2; no reliable D call. The CDR3 has 13 residues. The germline CDR1 and CDR2 sequences are SQVTM and ANQGSEA. The ends were cut back, 0 bases at V and 6 bases at J, with 11 bases in the middle. CDR3: CSVEENAGNGYTF. CDR3 DNA sequence: TGCAGCGTTGAAGAAAATGCGGGGAATGGCTACACCTTC.

This clone was seen more than once but under ten times. This chain connects TRBV30 to TRBJ2-3, with D possibly being TRBD1 (5 bases). This CDR3 region has 13 residues. V was shortened by 2 bases and J by 4 bases, with 10 bases between the two germline ends. The germline V gene has CDR1 GTSNPN and CDR2 SVGIG (reference sequence). The CDR3 DNA follows: TGTGCCTGGAGTAAAGACAGTTCAGATACGCAGTATTTT. Translation: CAWSKDSSDTQYF.

This clone has just a few counts. Other DNA sequences in the same sample also yield this CDR3. This chain connects TRBV5-1 to TRBJ1-3; 7 bases are a match to TRBD1. Germline CDR1 SGHRS, CDR2 YFSETQ. V trimming: 2 bases; J trimming: 1 base; junction bases outside the gene matches: 6. CDR3 length: 16 residues. CDR3 sequence reads: CASSLALTGSGNTIYF. CDR3 sequence (DNA): TGCGCCAGCAGCTTAGCCCTGACAGGGTCTGGAAACACCATATATTTT.

The rearrangement joins TRBV30 to TRBJ2-5; D ambiguous. The germline V gene encodes CDR1 GTSNPN and CDR2 SVGIG (reference sequence). The CDR3 totals 13 residues. V was clipped by 0 bases and J by 2 bases, with 7 bases between them. In nucleotides, the CDR3 is TGTGCCTGGAGTGTACTACAGCAAGAGACCCAGTACTTC. Translating it yields CAWSVLQQETQYF.

The chain is built from TRBV5-6 and TRBJ2-7; 7 nucleotides line up with TRBD2. This CDR3 contains 16 residues. Germline assignment: CDR1 SGHDT and CDR2 YYEEEE. Trimming cost V 4 bases and J 7 bases; bases outside gene matches: 17. The chain's CDR3 is CASSEVGLAGRREQYF. The CDR3 DNA sequence: TGTGCCAGCAGCGAGGTTGGGTTGGCCGGGAGGCGGGAGCAGTACTTC.

The chain is built from TRBV4-1 and TRBJ2-2; D may be TRBD1 or TRBD2 (5 bases each). Germline CDR1 MGHRA, CDR2 YSYEKL. CDR3 length: 13 residues. The ends were cut back, 4 bases at V and 4 bases at J, with 7 bases in the middle. The DNA for the CDR3 is TGCGCCAGCAGCCTTGGGACCACCGGGGAGCTGTTTTTT. Its translation: CASSLGTTGELFF.

The chain combines TRBV7-2 with TRBJ2-5; 12 nucleotides match TRBD2. V shed 3 bases and J 5 bases; nucleotides not matched to a gene: 4. The CDR3 length is 15 residues. Germline CDR1 is SGHTA and CDR2 is FQGNSA. The CDR3 sequence: CASSFLAGGLETQYF. CDR3 DNA: TGTGCCAGCAGCTTCCTAGCGGGGGGGCTGGAGACCCAGTACTTC.

The chain employs TRBV6-6 and TRBJ1-1, with D unclear. Germline CDR1 reads MNHNY; CDR2 reads SVGAGI (reference sequence). The V end lost 4 bases, the J end lost 11 bases, and 11 bases lay between the germline ends. The CDR3 covers 11 residues. The chain's CDR3 is CASSSGNLAFF. Here the CDR3 DNA reads TGTGCCAGCAGTTCCGGGAACTTGGCTTTCTTT.

V gene TRBV4-1 combines with J gene TRBJ2-6; 12 bases align to TRBD2. The V and J ends lost 0 bases and 2 bases, in that order; junction bases with no gene match: 2. CDR3 length: 18 amino acids. CDR1 MGHRA and CDR2 YSYEKL come from the germline V gene. CDR3 in DNA: TGCGCCAGCAGCCAAGAGAGACTAGCGGGGGCTGGGGCCAACGTCCTGACTTTC. It codes for CASSQERLAGAGANVLTF.

The rearrangement joins TRBV7-2 to TRBJ2-3, with D perhaps given as TRBD1 or TRBD2 (5 bases each). This CDR3 spans 13 amino acids. Trimming stripped 5 bases from V and 6 bases from J, with 12 bases between. The germline CDR1 and CDR2 sequences are SGHTA and FQGNSA. CDR3 sequence reads: CASSRGSIDTQYF. DNA of the CDR3: TGTGCCAGCAGCCGGGGCAGCATCGATACGCAGTATTTT.

The gene calls are TRBV19 and TRBJ2-2, with D tentatively TRBD2 (5 bases). The CDR3 covers 13 residues. V lost 5 bases to trimming and J lost 3 bases, with 7 bases between them. Germline V gene sequence: CDR1 LNHDA, CDR2 SQIVND (reference sequence). CDR3 in DNA: TGTGCCAGTAGTCCGGGGTACACCGGGGAGCTGTTTTTT. Amino acid sequence: CASSPGYTGELFF.

This clone came up a few times. The chain has TRBV2 and TRBJ2-1; TRBD1 aligns across 10 bases. The CDR3 consists of 20 residues. J lost 0 bases, V lost 6 bases, and 17 bases had no gene match. CDR1 SNHLY and CDR2 FYNNEI come from the germline V gene. The CDR3 sequence: CASSHQRPGQGSDSYNEQFF. The CDR3 bases are TGTGCCAGCAGCCATCAACGACCGGGACAGGGGTCGGACTCCTACAATGAGCAGTTCTTC.

The V and J genes are TRBV7-3 and TRBJ2-3; 8 positions agree with TRBD1. The CDR3 spans 15 residues. Germline trimming cut 4 bases from V and 2 bases from J; bases unmatched to any gene: 5. Germline CDR1 and CDR2: SGHTA and FQGTGA. The CDR3 sequence: CASSWGTGYTDTQYF. As DNA, the CDR3 is TGTGCCAGCAGCTGGGGGACAGGCTACACAGATACGCAGTATTTT. Full variable domain (remainder filled in from reference TRBV7-3 and TRBJ2-3): GAGVSQTPSNKVTEKGKYVELRCDPISGHTALYWYRQSLGQGPEFLIYFQGTGAADDSGLPNDRFFAVRPEGSVSTLKIQRTERGDSAVYLCASSWGTGYTDTQYFGPGTRLTVL.

This clone was seen once. The V gene is TRBV30, the J gene TRBJ2-1; 9 bases agree with TRBD1. V was pared by 3 bases and J by 7 bases, with 10 bases of the junction left unmatched. The length of the CDR3 is 15 residues. Per the germline V gene, CDR1 is GTSNPN and CDR2 is SVGIG (reference sequence). The CDR3 is CAWRVGDRDINEQFF. The CDR3, as DNA: TGTGCCTGGAGAGTTGGGGACAGGGATATTAATGAGCAGTTCTTC. The whole variable domain, filled in from reference TRBV30 and TRBJ2-1, reads SQTIHQWPATLVQPVGSPLSLECTVEGTSNPNLYWYRQAAGRGLQLLFYSVGIGQISSEVPQNLSASRPQDRQFILSSKKLLLSDSGFYLCAWRVGDRDINEQFFGPGTRLTVL.

This clone has more than one count but fewer than ten. This chain uses TRBV6-1 with TRBJ1-5; no clear D. Trimming took 4 bases from V and 4 from J, leaving 5 bases between them. The CDR3 is 12 amino acids. The germline V gene has CDR1 MNHNS and CDR2 SASEGT. In nucleotides, the CDR3 is TGTGCCAGCAGTGCCGAAAATCAGCCCCAGCATTTT. Translation gives CASSAENQPQHF.

The chain combines TRBV5-4 with TRBJ2-5; D may be TRBD2 (6 bases). V was shortened by 5 bases and J by 4 bases, with 12 bases between the two germline ends. The CDR3 covers 13 residues. The germline gives CDR1 SGHNT, CDR2 YYREEE (reference sequence). CDR3 in amino acids: CASRAGTGETQYF. CDR3 coding DNA: TGTGCCAGCAGGGCGGGGACTGGAGAGACCCAGTACTTC.

The chain recombines TRBV29-1 with TRBJ2-7; TRBD1 aligns across 12 bases. CDR3 length equals 17 residues. Germline CDR1 reads SQVTM; CDR2 reads ANQGSEA. The V and J ends lost 4 bases and 7 bases, in that order; junction bases with no gene match: 17. CDR3 residues: CSVVPGQGALMGREQYF. The CDR3 DNA follows: TGCAGCGTTGTCCCGGGACAGGGGGCGTTAATGGGCAGGGAGCAGTACTTC.

J is TRBJ2-7 and V is TRBV30; TRBD1 matches at 12 bases. CDR3 length: 17 amino acids. CDR1 GTSNPN and CDR2 SVGIG come from the germline V gene (reference sequence). V was clipped by 1 base and J by 2 bases; unmatched bases: 9. The CDR3 reads CAWSGAGTGGKTYEQYF. DNA of the CDR3: TGTGCCTGGAGTGGAGCCGGGACAGGGGGCAAAACCTACGAGCAGTACTTC.

CDR3 region: CASSAGQGSPLHF. The CDR3 DNA sequence: TGTGCCAGCAGCGCGGGACAGGGCTCACCCCTCCACTTT. The V gene is TRBV9, the J gene TRBJ1-6, with 9 bases identical to TRBD1. The CDR3 length is 13 residues. Germline assignment: CDR1 SGDLS and CDR2 YYNGEE. Trimming cost V 3 bases and J 10 bases; bases outside gene matches: 2.

The J gene is TRBJ1-2, the V gene TRBV7-8; D unclear. Trimming shortened V by 1 base and J by 14 bases, and 17 bases separated the two germline ends. Germline-derived CDR1 and CDR2 are SGHVS and FQNEAQ. The CDR3 spans 13 residues. CDR3 residues: CASSLGEASGGTF. In nucleotides, the CDR3 is TGTGCCAGCAGCTTAGGGGAGGCAAGCGGCGGGACCTTC.

This clone was detected a few times. DNA of the CDR3: TGTGCCAGCAGCTTAGTGCCAGGGCAAGGAGCTAACTATGGCTACACCTTC. Its translation is CASSLVPGQGANYGYTF. The chain recombines TRBV7-3 with TRBJ1-2; a weak D match, TRBD1 (5 bases). Per germline, CDR1 SGHTA and CDR2 FQGTGA. V was clipped by 2 bases and J by 0 bases, with 16 bases between them. The CDR3 is 17 residues long.

This clone showed up just a few times. V usage is TRBV19 and J usage is TRBJ2-5, with 7 bases identical to TRBD1. The length of the CDR3 is 15 residues. Germline V gives CDR1 LNHDA, CDR2 SQIVND (reference sequence). Trimming took 10 bases from V and 7 from J; bases not matched to a gene: 18. CDR3 residues: CATSLGDSDSGTQYF. For the CDR3, the DNA is TGTGCCACCAGCCTAGGGGACAGTGACAGCGGGACCCAGTACTTC. Filled out from reference TRBV19 and TRBJ2-5, the complete variable domain reads DGGITQSPKYLFRKEGQNVTLSCEQNLNHDAMYWYRQDPGQGLRLIYYSQIVNDFQKGDIAEGYSVSREKKESFPLTVTSAQKNPTAFYLCATSLGDSDSGTQYFGPGTRLLVL.

This clone came up a few times. The chain uses TRBV30 and TRBJ1-2; TRBD1 agrees at 7 bases. This CDR3 spans 14 amino acids. The germline V gene has CDR1 GTSNPN and CDR2 SVGIG (reference sequence). Losses at the gene ends were 0 bases for V and 2 bases for J; bases not matched to a gene: 3. CDR3 sequence reads: CAWSVGQANYGYTF. CDR3 DNA: TGTGCCTGGAGTGTCGGACAGGCCAACTATGGCTACACCTTC. Using reference TRBV30 and TRBJ1-2 for the parts outside the CDR3, the full variable domain is SQTIHQWPATLVQPVGSPLSLECTVEGTSNPNLYWYRQAAGRGLQLLFYSVGIGQISSEVPQNLSASRPQDRQFILSSKKLLLSDSGFYLCAWSVGQANYGYTFGSGTRLTVV.

The J gene is TRBJ2-7, the V gene TRBV6-5; TRBD1 is a possible D gene (6 bases). The CDR3 consists of 16 residues. Trimming pared 4 bases from V and 6 bases from J, leaving 22 bases between. The germline CDR1 and CDR2 sequences are MNHEY and SVGAGI. The CDR3 sequence: CASSFGQITGLGEQYF. In nucleotides, the CDR3 is TGTGCCAGCAGTTTCGGACAGATTACGGGTCTGGGCGAGCAGTACTTC.

The sample holds one count of this clone. The chain links TRBV5-6 to TRBJ2-3, with D perhaps matching TRBD1 (5 bases). CDR1 and CDR2 from the germline V gene are SGHDT and YYEEEE. This CDR3 spans 14 amino acids. Trimming cost V 0 bases and J 3 bases, with 8 bases left between them. CDR3 in DNA: TGTGCCAGCAGCTTGGGACAGCCAACAGATACGCAGTATTTT. Translation: CASSLGQPTDTQYF.